This TCR beta chain was captured by sequencing in a study of post-analysis software for immune sequencing data. On the study more broadly: Courses of disease covered relapsing-remitting, secondary progressive and progressive-relapsing multiple sclerosis.

Study-wide results and limits: Co-batched samples clustered tightly together by F measure. Normalized Chao1 diversity was significantly reduced in patients versus controls. In patients, about 5 TRBV segments were more frequent than in controls, with TRBV5-6, TRBV5-1 and TRBV20-1 among them.

Looked up from germline, CDR1 is SGHDN and CDR2 is FVKESK. The V end lost 0 bases, the J end lost 6 bases, and 9 bases lay between the germline ends. The CDR3 has 13 residues. This clonotype has a count of ten or more. The antigen remains unidentified. Libraries were made from TCR beta cDNA, and they carried unique molecular identifiers. TCRdb re-derived calls from the PCR reads in MiXCR, one entry per CDR3 protein. Of 250,000 to 300,000 distinct CDR3 sequences in the sample, 30% to 45% are singletons; the top ten hold more than 4%. The receptor comes from a girl aged 10 to 17 with multiple sclerosis. Sequenced: blood. J is TRBJ2-7 and V is TRBV14, with D unresolved. The CDR3 coding sequence is TGTGCCAGCAGCCAAGATACGGGCTCCGAGCAGTACTTC. The encoded protein is CASSQDTGSEQYF.